This TCR beta chain was identified in a study of blood T cell repertoires in COVID-19. Turning to the study itself: T cells, B-cell-depleted T cells, or PBMCs supplied cDNA or gDNA.

In germline, CDR1 is MGHDK, CDR2 SYGVNS. V lost 4 bases, J lost 6 bases, and 18 bases lay in between. There are 15 residues in the CDR3. As handled by the study authors: Quantification of nucleated cells was approximated via reference gene primer amplification. TCRdb's copy holds only in-frame clones and misses some; the assay was immunoSEQ multiplex PCR. That table is the source of V, J and clone size, and D and trimming were worked out from the DNA. The sample lists 200,000 to 250,000 clones, about 85% occurring once. The sequence derives from a man aged 50 to 59 who had recovered from COVID-19. The V and J genes are TRBV25-1 and TRBJ1-2, with D uncertain. Material: peripheral blood. CDR3 sequence: CASSAAVSSVDGYTF. CDR3 DNA sequence: TGTGCCAGCAGTGCCGCCGTTTCGTCAGTTGATGGCTACACCTTC.